These T cell receptor beta chains were read from a single sample in a study of T-cell reconstitution after alpha-beta-depleted transplantation in children. TCRdb passed the PCR reads through MiXCR, listing each CDR3 protein once. This sample carries approximately 640,000 distinct CDR3 sequences, approximately 16% of them seen once, and the ten largest clones take 1.1%. The sequences come from PBMCs from the stem cell graft donor, collected from the stem cell graft. These TCRs come from a human donor who donated a stem cell graft to a child with acute myeloid leukemia. The CDR3 runs from the conserved cysteine through the conserved F or W. D genes are given only for firm matches. Some rows mark clone size as missing; the rest say once, few, many or name a class of expanded clone.

>TRBD1|TRBJ1-2|few|TRBV6-5
CASTQGGNGYTF
TGTGCCAGCACCCAGGGGGGGAATGGCTACACCTTC
>TRBD1|TRBJ2-7|-|TRBV7-2
CASSSLDREYEQYF
TGTGCCAGCAGCTCCCTGGACAGGGAATACGAGCAGTACTTC
>-|TRBJ1-2|few|TRBV7-9
CASSFPHGNYGYTF
TGTGCCAGCAGCTTTCCCCACGGGAACTATGGCTACACCTTC
>-|TRBJ1-1|-|TRBV28
CASSFSGRDTEAFF
TGTGCCAGCAGTTTTTCAGGGAGAGACACTGAAGCTTTCTTT
>TRBD2|TRBJ2-1|many|TRBV12-3/TRBV12-4
CASTVLAGNSYNEQFF
TGTGCCAGCACCGTACTAGCGGGGAATTCCTACAATGAGCAGTTCTTC
>-|TRBJ2-5|many|TRBV20-1
CSARASSSSRLITQYF
TGCAGTGCTAGGGCCTCGAGTAGCAGCCGCCTCATCACCCAGTACTTC
>TRBD1|TRBJ2-1|-|TRBV29-1
CSLGQGIGNEQFF
TGCAGCCTGGGACAGGGAATAGGTAATGAGCAGTTCTTC
>-|TRBJ1-4|-|TRBV21-1
CASSKRDRACEKLFF
TGTGCCAGCAGCAAGCGGGACAGGGCTTGCGAAAAACTGTTTTTT
>TRBD1|TRBJ2-1|many|TRBV12-3/TRBV12-4
CASRFRDRLYNEQFF
TGTGCCAGCAGGTTCCGGGACAGACTATACAATGAGCAGTTCTTC
>TRBD1|TRBJ2-7|few|TRBV7-2
CASSLDRLDEQYF
TGTGCCAGCAGCTTGGACAGGCTCGACGAGCAGTACTTC
>-|TRBJ1-5|many|TRBV20-1
CSARVMNNQPQHF
TGCAGTGCTAGAGTCATGAACAATCAGCCCCAGCATTTT
>-|TRBJ1-1|many|TRBV6-1
CASSRGMNTEAFF
TGTGCCAGCAGTCGGGGCATGAACACTGAAGCTTTCTTT
>TRBD1|TRBJ1-1|-|TRBV29-1
CSVRGQGANTEAFF
TGCAGCGTTCGGGGACAGGGGGCAAACACTGAAGCTTTCTTT
>-|TRBJ1-2|-|TRBV10-2
CAPGDTTNYGYTF
TGCGCCCCTGGGGACACCACTAACTATGGCTACACCTTC
>-|TRBJ2-3|few|TRBV7-9
CASSPWGQADTQYF
TGTGCCAGCAGCCCCTGGGGCCAGGCAGATACGCAGTATTTT
>TRBD1|TRBJ1-6|many|TRBV20-1
CSGGTGSNSPLHF
TGCAGTGGGGGGACAGGGTCTAATTCACCCCTCCACTTT
>-|TRBJ1-1|many|TRBV27
CASRLQGNTEAFF
TGTGCCAGCAGGCTACAGGGGAACACTGAAGCTTTCTTT
>-|TRBJ1-3|few|TRBV7-2
CASSSNSGGTGNTIYF
TGTGCCAGCAGCTCTAATTCGGGGGGGACTGGAAACACCATATATTTT
>-|TRBJ2-1|-|TRBV6-2/TRBV6-3
CASSRVFTEQFF
TGTGCCAGCAGCCGCGTGTTCACTGAGCAGTTCTTC
>TRBD2|TRBJ2-5|few|TRBV4-2
CASSQDPLAGGPASETQYF
TGTGCCAGCAGCCAAGATCCCTTAGCGGGGGGGCCCGCATCAGAGACCCAGTACTTC
>-|TRBJ2-1|-|TRBV2
CASLSGRYVLNEQFF
TGTGCCAGCCTTTCGGGACGGTATGTTCTCAATGAGCAGTTCTTC
>TRBD1|TRBJ1-1|many|TRBV29-1
CSVERDRGTMGAFF
TGCAGCGTTGAACGGGACAGGGGCACAATGGGGGCTTTCTTT
>TRBD1|TRBJ2-3|many|TRBV20-1
CSAREGTGGKGFPTDTQYF
TGCAGTGCTAGAGAAGGGACAGGGGGCAAAGGATTCCCCACAGATACGCAGTATTTT
>-|TRBJ2-1|many|TRBV29-1
CSLGDNEQFF
TGCAGCCTAGGGGACAATGAGCAGTTCTTC
>-|TRBJ2-1|many|TRBV20-1
CSARDPGSSYNEQFF
TGCAGTGCTAGAGATCCAGGGAGCTCCTACAATGAGCAGTTCTTC
>-|TRBJ1-4|many|TRBV6-1
CASSRGDRPNEKLFF
TGTGCCAGCAGTAGGGGAGACAGGCCGAATGAAAAACTGTTTTTT
>-|TRBJ2-3|few|TRBV5-6
CASSLFSPDRNTQYF
TGTGCCAGCAGCTTGTTTTCCCCGGACCGGAATACGCAGTATTTT
>-|TRBJ2-2|few|TRBV4-1
CASSQVDSGELFF
TGCGCCAGCAGCCAAGTCGACAGCGGGGAGCTGTTTTTT
>-|TRBJ2-1|many|TRBV7-2
CASSFRADEQFF
TGTGCCAGCAGCTTCCGGGCCGATGAGCAGTTCTTC
>-|TRBJ2-5|-|TRBV6-1
CASRRDDQTETQYF
TGTGCCAGCAGACGCGACGACCAAACGGAGACCCAGTACTTC
>-|TRBJ2-3|few|TRBV11-3
CASSLVLGALSTDTQYF
TGTGCCAGCAGCTTAGTGCTGGGGGCGTTGAGCACAGATACGCAGTATTTT
>-|TRBJ1-2|-|TRBV27
CASSPRQAGRDGYTF
TGTGCCAGCAGTCCTCGACAGGCCGGCAGGGATGGCTACACCTTC
>TRBD1|TRBJ2-3|-|TRBV6-5
CASSYSRTGTGTDTQYF
TGTGCCAGCAGTTACTCGAGGACAGGTACTGGCACAGATACGCAGTATTTT
>-|TRBJ2-2|-|TRBV11-2
CASSLDSSGSGELFF
TGTGCCAGCAGTTTAGATTCAAGCGGTTCCGGGGAGCTGTTTTTT
>-|TRBJ1-3|many|TRBV12-3/TRBV12-4
CASSSTYSSGNTIYF
TGTGCCAGCAGCTCGACTTATTCCTCTGGAAACACCATATATTTT
>TRBD2|TRBJ2-1|many|TRBV20-1
CSAGLDERYEQFF
TGCAGTGCCGGACTAGATGAGCGATATGAGCAGTTCTTC
>-|TRBJ1-1|-|TRBV7-3
CASSLGGRDEAFF
TGTGCCAGCAGCTTGGGGGGGCGCGACGAAGCTTTCTTT
>-|TRBJ2-7|many|TRBV20-1
CSARWGDEQYF
TGCAGTGCTAGGTGGGGGGACGAGCAGTACTTC
>TRBD2|TRBJ2-3|few|TRBV12-3/TRBV12-4
CASRGLAGGVTDTQYF
TGTGCCAGCAGGGGACTAGCGGGGGGCGTGACAGATACGCAGTATTTT
>TRBD2|TRBJ2-1|-|TRBV20-1
CSVPAGGLRSSYNEQFF
TGCAGTGTTCCAGCGGGGGGGCTAAGGAGCTCCTACAATGAGCAGTTCTTC
>-|TRBJ1-5|few|TRBV5-3
CARSFGGHQPQHF
TGTGCCAGAAGCTTCGGGGGGCACCAGCCCCAGCATTTT
>-|TRBJ2-2|many|TRBV20-1
CSARDRAAGTGELFF
TGCAGTGCTAGAGATCGGGCCGCAGGGACCGGGGAGCTGTTTTTT
>-|TRBJ2-1|many|TRBV29-1
CSVSGARLNEQFF
TGCAGCGTTTCGGGGGCCCGGCTCAATGAGCAGTTCTTC
>TRBD1|TRBJ1-5|many|TRBV7-6
CASSLGVGQSNQPQHF
TGTGCCAGCAGCTTAGGTGTGGGACAGTCGAATCAGCCCCAGCATTTT
>TRBD2|TRBJ2-4|many|TRBV20-1
CSASSILAGTKNIQYF
TGCAGTGCTAGTTCTATTTTAGCGGGGACCAAAAACATTCAGTACTTC
>-|TRBJ2-2|many|TRBV5-1
CANTIRDTRHTGELFF
TGCGCCAACACAATCCGGGACACTCGTCACACCGGGGAGCTGTTTTTT
>TRBD1|TRBJ2-1|many|TRBV5-1
CASSLRTPRDRGMMNEQFF
TGCGCCAGCAGCCTTCGTACCCCCCGGGACAGGGGCATGATGAATGAGCAGTTCTTC
>-|TRBJ2-3|-|TRBV7-3
CASSQQPRGVDTQYF
TGTGCCAGCAGCCAACAACCCAGGGGGGTAGATACGCAGTATTTT
>-|TRBJ1-2|-|TRBV4-3
CASSQGSGSGYTF
TGCGCCAGCAGCCAAGGATCGGGGAGCGGCTACACCTTC
>TRBD2|TRBJ2-3|few|TRBV7-2
CASSWTGTSGEDTQYF
TGTGCCAGCAGCTGGACCGGGACTAGCGGGGAAGATACGCAGTATTTT
>-|TRBJ2-1|few|TRBV25-1
CASRLRDSNEQFF
TGTGCCAGCCGACTTCGGGACTCCAATGAGCAGTTCTTC
>TRBD1|TRBJ1-1|few|TRBV20-1
CSARVRDRGYTEAFF
TGCAGTGCTAGAGTCCGGGACAGAGGTTACACTGAAGCTTTCTTT
>TRBD2|TRBJ2-1|many|TRBV20-1
CSASGAGGQSYEQFF
TGCAGTGCTAGTGGCGCGGGGGGGCAAAGCTATGAGCAGTTCTTC
>-|TRBJ1-5|-|TRBV27
CASSLWSGGGQPQHF
TGTGCCAGCAGTTTATGGTCTGGGGGCGGGCAGCCCCAGCATTTT
>-|TRBJ2-7|many|TRBV12-5
CASGSPGNEQYF
TGTGCTAGTGGTTCGCCAGGCAACGAGCAGTACTTC
>TRBD2|TRBJ2-1|few|TRBV20-1
CSARASSSGHYNEQFF
TGCAGTGCTAGAGCCTCTTCTAGCGGGCATTACAATGAGCAGTTCTTC
>-|TRBJ2-3|many|TRBV7-3
CARSWPLDTQYF
TGTGCCCGCAGCTGGCCGCTAGATACGCAGTATTTT
>-|TRBJ2-1|many|TRBV6-5
CASSYSPTYNEQFF
TGTGCCAGCAGTTACTCGCCGACTTACAATGAGCAGTTCTTC
>-|TRBJ2-3|many|TRBV5-1
CASSLAQPDTQYF
TGCGCCAGCAGCTTGGCCCAACCGGATACGCAGTATTTT
>TRBD2|TRBJ2-1|many|TRBV20-1
CSAWELAGGSNEQFF
TGCAGTGCTTGGGAACTAGCGGGGGGTAGTAATGAGCAGTTCTTC